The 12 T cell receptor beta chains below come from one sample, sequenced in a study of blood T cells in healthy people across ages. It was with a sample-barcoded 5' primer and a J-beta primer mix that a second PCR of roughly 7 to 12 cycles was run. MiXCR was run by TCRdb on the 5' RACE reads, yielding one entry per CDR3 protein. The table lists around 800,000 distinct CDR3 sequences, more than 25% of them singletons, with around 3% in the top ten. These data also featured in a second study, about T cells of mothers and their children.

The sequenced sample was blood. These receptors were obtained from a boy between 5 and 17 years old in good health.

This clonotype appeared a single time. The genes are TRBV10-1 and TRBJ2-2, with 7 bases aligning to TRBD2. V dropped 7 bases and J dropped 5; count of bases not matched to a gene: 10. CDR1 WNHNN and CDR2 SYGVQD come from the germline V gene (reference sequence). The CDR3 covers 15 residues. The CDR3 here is CASTFRGEKTGELFF. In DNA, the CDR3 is TGCGCCAGCACCTTTCGGGGGGAGAAGACCGGGGAGCTGTTTTTT.

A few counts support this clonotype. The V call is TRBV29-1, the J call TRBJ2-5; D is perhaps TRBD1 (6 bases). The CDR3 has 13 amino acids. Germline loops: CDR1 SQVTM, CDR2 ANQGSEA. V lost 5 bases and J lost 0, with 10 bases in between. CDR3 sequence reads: CSVTPGDQETQYF. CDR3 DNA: TGCAGCGTTACTCCAGGGGACCAAGAGACCCAGTACTTC.

The CDR3 loop reads CASSLWGATEAFF. CDR3 bases: TGTGCCAGCAGTTTGTGGGGGGCGACTGAAGCTTTCTTT. The gene calls are TRBV27 and TRBJ1-1, with D perhaps TRBD1 (6 bases). Germline assignment: CDR1 MNHEY and CDR2 SMNVEV (reference sequence). The CDR3 extends over 13 amino acids. With 3 bases removed from V and 5 bases from J, the gap between germline ends came to 10 bases.

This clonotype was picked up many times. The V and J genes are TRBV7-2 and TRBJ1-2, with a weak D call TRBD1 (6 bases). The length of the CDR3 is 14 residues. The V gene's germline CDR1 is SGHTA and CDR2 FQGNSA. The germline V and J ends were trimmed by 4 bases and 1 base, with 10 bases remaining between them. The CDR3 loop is CASSYGGLNYGYTF. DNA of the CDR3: TGTGCCAGCAGCTATGGGGGCCTTAACTATGGCTACACCTTC.

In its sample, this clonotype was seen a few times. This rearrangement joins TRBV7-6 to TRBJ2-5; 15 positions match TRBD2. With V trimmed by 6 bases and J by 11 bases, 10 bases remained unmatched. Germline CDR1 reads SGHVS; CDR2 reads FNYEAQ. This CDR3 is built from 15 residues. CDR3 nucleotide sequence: TGTGCCAGCAGAGCGTCCGGGACTAGCGGGGGGTCTCAGTACTTC. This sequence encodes CASRASGTSGGSQYF.

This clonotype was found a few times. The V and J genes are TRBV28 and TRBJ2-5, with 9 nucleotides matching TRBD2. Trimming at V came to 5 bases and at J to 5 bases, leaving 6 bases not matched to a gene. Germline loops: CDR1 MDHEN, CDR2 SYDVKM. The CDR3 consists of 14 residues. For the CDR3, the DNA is TGTGCCAGCAGTCTTAGCGGGGGTTATGAGACCCAGTACTTC. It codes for CASSLSGGYETQYF.

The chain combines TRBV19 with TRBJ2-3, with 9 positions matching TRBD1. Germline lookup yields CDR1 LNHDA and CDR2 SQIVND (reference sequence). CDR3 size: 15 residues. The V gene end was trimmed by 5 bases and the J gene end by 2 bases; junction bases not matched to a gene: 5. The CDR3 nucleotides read TGTGCCAGTAGTCCACAGGGGGCGTTCACAGATACGCAGTATTTT. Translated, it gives CASSPQGAFTDTQYF.

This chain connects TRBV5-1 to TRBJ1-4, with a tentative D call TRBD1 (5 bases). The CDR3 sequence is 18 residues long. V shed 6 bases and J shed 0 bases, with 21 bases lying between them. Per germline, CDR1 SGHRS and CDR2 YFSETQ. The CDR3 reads CASTLGRDPLSTNEKLFF. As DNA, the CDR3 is TGCGCCAGCACACTTGGCAGGGATCCCCTTTCAACTAATGAAAAACTGTTTTTT.

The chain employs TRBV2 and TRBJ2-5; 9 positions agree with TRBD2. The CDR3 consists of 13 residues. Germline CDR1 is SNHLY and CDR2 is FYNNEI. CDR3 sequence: CATQRGVLETQYF. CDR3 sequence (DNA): TGTGCAACCCAGCGGGGGGTGTTAGAGACCCAGTACTTC.

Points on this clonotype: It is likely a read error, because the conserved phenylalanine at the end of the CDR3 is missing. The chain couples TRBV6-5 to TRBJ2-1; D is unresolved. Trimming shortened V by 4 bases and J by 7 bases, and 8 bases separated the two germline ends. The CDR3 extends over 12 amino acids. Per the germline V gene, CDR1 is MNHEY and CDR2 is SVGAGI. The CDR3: CASSSWGNEQFS. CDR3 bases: TGTGCCAGCAGTTCCTGGGGTAATGAGCAGTTCTCC.

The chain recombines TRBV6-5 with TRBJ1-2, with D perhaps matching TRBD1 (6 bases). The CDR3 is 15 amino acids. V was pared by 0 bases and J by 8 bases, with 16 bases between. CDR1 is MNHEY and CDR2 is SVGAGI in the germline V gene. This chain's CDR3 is CASSYSWGALQGYTF. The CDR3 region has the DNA TGTGCCAGCAGTTACTCGTGGGGGGCCCTCCAGGGCTACACCTTC.

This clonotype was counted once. The CDR3: CSARGVDRSSNGYTF. The CDR3 coding sequence is TGCAGTGCTAGAGGAGTTGACAGGAGCTCTAATGGCTACACCTTC. The chain carries TRBV20-1 and TRBJ1-2; tentatively, D is TRBD1 (6 bases). V lost 1 base to trimming and J lost 6 bases, with 18 bases between them. The CDR3 sequence is 15 residues long. CDR1 and CDR2 from the germline V gene are DFQATT and SNEGSKA (reference sequence).